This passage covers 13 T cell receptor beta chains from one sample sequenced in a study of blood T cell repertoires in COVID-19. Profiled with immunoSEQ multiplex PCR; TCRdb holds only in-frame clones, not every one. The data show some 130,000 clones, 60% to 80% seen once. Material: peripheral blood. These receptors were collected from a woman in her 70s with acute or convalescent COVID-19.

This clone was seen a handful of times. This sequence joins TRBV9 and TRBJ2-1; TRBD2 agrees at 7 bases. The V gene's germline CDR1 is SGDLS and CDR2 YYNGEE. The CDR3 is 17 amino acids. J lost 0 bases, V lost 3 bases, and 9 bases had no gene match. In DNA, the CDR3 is TGTGCCAGCAGCGCTGGCCCTGCTAGCGGCTCCTACAATGAGCAGTTCTTC. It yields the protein CASSAGPASGSYNEQFF.

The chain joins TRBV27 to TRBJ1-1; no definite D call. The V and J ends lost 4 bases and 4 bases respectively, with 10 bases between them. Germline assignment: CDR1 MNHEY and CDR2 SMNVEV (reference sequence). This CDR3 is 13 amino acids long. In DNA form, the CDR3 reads TGTGCCAGCAGTTCGTGGGGAGGCACTGAAGCTTTCTTT. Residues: CASSSWGGTEAFF.

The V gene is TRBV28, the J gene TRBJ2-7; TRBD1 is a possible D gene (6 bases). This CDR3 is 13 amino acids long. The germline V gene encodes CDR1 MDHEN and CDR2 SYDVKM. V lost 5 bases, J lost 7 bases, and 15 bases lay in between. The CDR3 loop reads CASSLRDIKEQYF. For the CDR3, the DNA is TGTGCCAGCAGTCTCCGGGACATAAAAGAGCAGTACTTC.

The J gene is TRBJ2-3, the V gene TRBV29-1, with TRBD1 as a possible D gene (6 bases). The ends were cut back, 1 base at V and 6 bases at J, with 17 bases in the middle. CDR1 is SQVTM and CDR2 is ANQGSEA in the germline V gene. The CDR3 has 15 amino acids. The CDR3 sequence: CSVEGATGLVDTQYF. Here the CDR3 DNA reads TGCAGCGTTGAAGGGGCTACAGGGTTAGTGGATACGCAGTATTTT.

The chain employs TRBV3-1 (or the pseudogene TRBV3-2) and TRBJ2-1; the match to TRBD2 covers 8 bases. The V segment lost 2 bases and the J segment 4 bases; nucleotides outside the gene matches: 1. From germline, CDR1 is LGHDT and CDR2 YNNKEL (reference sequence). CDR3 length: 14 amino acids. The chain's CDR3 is CASSQPSGYNEQFF. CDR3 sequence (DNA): TGTGCCAGCAGCCAACCTAGCGGGTACAATGAGCAGTTCTTC.

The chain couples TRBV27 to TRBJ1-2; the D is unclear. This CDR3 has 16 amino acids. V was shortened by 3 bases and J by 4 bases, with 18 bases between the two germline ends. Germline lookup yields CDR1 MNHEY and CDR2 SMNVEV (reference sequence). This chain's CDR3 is CASSLVADVTPYGYTF. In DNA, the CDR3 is TGTGCCAGCAGTTTGGTGGCCGACGTGACTCCCTATGGCTACACCTTC.

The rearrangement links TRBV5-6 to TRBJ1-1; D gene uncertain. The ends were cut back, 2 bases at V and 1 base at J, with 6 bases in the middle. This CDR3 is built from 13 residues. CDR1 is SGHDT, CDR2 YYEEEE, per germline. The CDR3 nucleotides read TGTGCCAGCAGCTTCCGCGGGAACACTGAAGCTTTCTTT. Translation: CASSFRGNTEAFF.

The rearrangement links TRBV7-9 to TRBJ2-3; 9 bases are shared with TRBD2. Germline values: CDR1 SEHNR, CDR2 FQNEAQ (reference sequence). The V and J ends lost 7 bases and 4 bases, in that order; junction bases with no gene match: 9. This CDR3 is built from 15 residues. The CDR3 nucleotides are TGTGCCAGCACGCCCGGGACTAGCACCGCAGATACGCAGTATTTT. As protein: CASTPGTSTADTQYF.

CDR3 coding DNA: TGCGCCAGCAGCTTGGACAGGGGGAGGACTGAAGCTTTCTTT. Protein sequence: CASSLDRGRTEAFF. The chain carries TRBV5-1 and TRBJ1-1; 8 bases align to TRBD1. CDR1 SGHRS and CDR2 YFSETQ come from the germline V gene. The CDR3 covers 14 residues. The V and J ends lost 0 bases and 5 bases, in that order; junction bases with no gene match: 3.

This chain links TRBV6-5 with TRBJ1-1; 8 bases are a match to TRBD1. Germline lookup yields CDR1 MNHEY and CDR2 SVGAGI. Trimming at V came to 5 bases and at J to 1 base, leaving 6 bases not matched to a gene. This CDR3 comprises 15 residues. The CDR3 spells CASSTRGRGNTEAFF. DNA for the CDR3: TGTGCCAGCAGTACCAGGGGGCGGGGGAACACTGAAGCTTTCTTT.

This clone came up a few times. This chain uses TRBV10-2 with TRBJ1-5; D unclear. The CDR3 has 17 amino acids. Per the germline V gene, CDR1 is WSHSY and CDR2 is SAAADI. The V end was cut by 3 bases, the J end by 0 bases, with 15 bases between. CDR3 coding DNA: TGCGCCAGCAGTGAAGGTTGGGAGCAAAATAGCAATCAGCCCCAGCATTTT. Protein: CASSEGWEQNSNQPQHF.

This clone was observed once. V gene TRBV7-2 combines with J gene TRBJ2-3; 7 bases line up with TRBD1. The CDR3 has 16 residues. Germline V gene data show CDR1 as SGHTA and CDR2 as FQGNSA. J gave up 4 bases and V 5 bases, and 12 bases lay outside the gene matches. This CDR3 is CASSLWTGGPPDTQYF. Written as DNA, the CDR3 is TGTGCCAGCAGCCTGTGGACAGGAGGTCCCCCAGATACGCAGTATTTT.

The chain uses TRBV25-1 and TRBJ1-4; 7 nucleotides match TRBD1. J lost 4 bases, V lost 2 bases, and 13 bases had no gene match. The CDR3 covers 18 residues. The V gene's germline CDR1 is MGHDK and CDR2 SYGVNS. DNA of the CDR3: TGTGCCAGCAGTGAAGCGCAAACCGGGGACAGCCATAATGAAAAACTGTTTTTT. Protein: CASSEAQTGDSHNEKLFF.